This section outlines one T cell receptor beta chain sequence together with its context. Its antigen is undetermined. This specimen belongs to a study of cytomegalovirus exposure and HLA in healthy donors. Study observations and caveats: A few of the chains that were CMV-associated were confirmed in vitro to be specific for CMV antigens. Earlier analysis yielded a pattern in which most TCR beta V segments were productive about 87% or about 30% of the time. Relative to equally common others, HLA-associated TCR beta chains showed greater clonal expansion in a later analysis.

From germline, CDR1 is MNHEY and CDR2 SMNVEV (reference sequence). Trimming left V 3 bases short and J 3 bases short, with 8 bases between. This CDR3 is 13 amino acids long. The PCR was carried out with 60 Vbeta primers and 13 Jbeta primers. In the original processing: In a later analysis, the count reached about 75 million unique TCR beta chains, with around 11 million shared. Clones were sequenced by immunoSEQ multiplex PCR, and TCRdb holds only the in-frame ones, with some missing. That table gives V, J and clone size, and the DNA gave D and trimming. Altogether approximately 52,000 clones are present, roughly 71% being singletons, with the ten largest covering under 45%.

This TCR was recovered from a man aged 35 to 55 in good health and CMV-seropositive. Sequencing input: PBMCs. J is TRBJ2-5 and V is TRBV27, with D perhaps TRBD1 (6 bases). The CDR3 loop is CASSFNREETQYF. The CDR3 nucleotides are TGTGCCAGCAGTTTTAACAGGGAAGAGACCCAGTACTTC.